This T cell receptor beta chain was captured by sequencing in a study of cytomegalovirus exposure and HLA in healthy donors. Researchers ran the PCR with 60 Vbeta and 13 Jbeta primers. Only in-frame clones appear in the TCRdb table, and some are missing; sequencing was by immunoSEQ multiplex PCR. The sample has 120,000 to 150,000 clones; around three quarters are singletons. The junction had 9 bases not matched to a gene; V was cut back by 3 bases and J by 6 bases. This CDR3 is 15 amino acids long. Germline CDR1 MNHNS, CDR2 SASEGT. This TCR came from a young man in good health and CMV-seronegative. V is TRBV6-1 and J is TRBJ2-7; TRBD1 agrees at 9 bases. The material sequenced was PBMCs. CDR3 DNA: TGTGCCAGCAGTGACAGACAGGGGGTACTAGGCGAGCAGTACTTC. This codes for CASSDRQGVLGEQYF.